What follows is one T cell receptor (beta chain) and its context. This clone has only one observation. Its target antigen remains unknown. No qualities accompany the bases; no much larger clone lies one base away. This sample stems from a study of cytomegalovirus exposure and HLA in healthy donors (TCRdb year 2017). With regard to the full study: An earlier analysis of around 600 of the donors reported 250 to 300 Gb of sequence data and approximately 110 million unique TCR beta sequences from 190 million or so T cells. In addition to the first cohort of 666 subjects, a separate validation cohort of over 90 different subjects was used. Both class I and class II loci were covered by HLA typing, at four-digit resolution. The genetic ancestry cluster associated with self-reported Caucasian donors included roughly four fifths of the roughly 390 genotyped donors. An earlier analysis of 587 of the donors used high-throughput TCR beta sequencing to judge whether each TCR beta V gene segment behaved as functional or pseudogenic. Rather than using new phenotypic data, the later analysis identified candidate immune exposures from TCR beta sequences and from how often those sequences occurred across donors. To predict cytomegalovirus infection status, the study combined high-throughput TCR immunosequencing, statistical association of individual TCRs with disease status, and machine learning. The study profiled the T cell repertoires of hundreds of subjects by immunosequencing and related them to cytomegalovirus serostatus. All discovery cohort repertoires had been generated using a single sequencing platform. Roughly 300 gigabases of sequencing data and roughly 90 million unique TCR sequences were included in an early release covering about 700 HLA-typed donors. A later analysis re-examined previously published TCR beta repertoires from more than 550 donors and added high-resolution HLA genotyping to investigate patterns of TCR occurrence. About 5 DR-DQ haplotypes were handled as single units for association and clustering, since linkage in the cohort was strong. The study was designed to test whether signatures of past pathogen exposure could be identified by cataloging public T cell receptors. Typing coverage differed by locus: A, B, C, DRB1 and DQB1 were typed in roughly 629-630 donors, DQA1 in about 500, DPA1 in around 580, and DPB1 in roughly 470. Genome-wide SNP genotypes for about 65% of the roughly 670 donors were used in a later genetic analysis, which treated that subset as a discovery cohort. Donor age, sex, ethnicity and CMV serostatus were compiled alongside the repertoire data. On average, approximately 250,000 unique TCR beta nucleotide sequences were sequenced per donor among about 400 genotyped donors of the cohort, with around 19% of those sequences being non-productive.

The cohort consisted of 670 or so healthy bone marrow donors. At the time of sampling, every cohort member was nominally healthy, though immune exposures that went unrecorded were likely present. The donor was CMV seropositive and belonged to the group of some 290 seropositive cohort members. A peripheral blood sample was collected from each donor, and TCR beta sequencing was performed on peripheral blood mononuclear cells. Genomic DNA extraction from the blood cell samples was performed with the Qiagen DNeasy Blood Extraction Kit. Unmatched junction bases come to 4, with V trimmed by 6 bases and J by 0 bases. Spanning cysteine to phenylalanine, the CDR3 consists of 14 amino acids. Solely the CDR3 DNA is kept, with 42 bases framed from the first base. Via the germline V gene (reference sequence), CDR1 is PRHDT and CDR2 FYEKMQ. General conclusions and limits of the study: Because some donors lacked HLA typing at each locus, the association tests relied only on the typed subset. Cytomegalovirus status was reported to be diagnosed by the classifier with high specificity and sensitivity in both the original and validation cohorts. A cluster of highly shared sequence variants was judged likely to represent a technical artifact of the sequencing pipeline. Compared with equally common non-associated chains, HLA-associated TCR beta chains in a later analysis were more clonally expanded and had lower generation probabilities. CMV serostatus was the only immune exposure information available for the cohort. Most TCR sequences were observed very rarely across donors, whereas some public TCRs were present in many individuals. This cohort had only TCR beta chains sequenced, and the lack of alpha or paired-chain data limited which features could be detected. Linkage disequilibrium might explain the correlated functional status among segregating V segments, but an unknown experimental factor could not be ruled out. In a later analysis, the rate of TCR association differed among HLA loci, with DRB1 alleles having the most associated TCRs and HLA-C alleles having the fewest. In vitro tests confirmed that a few of the cytomegalovirus-associated TCR beta chains recognize cytomegalovirus antigens. Most CMV-associated TCR beta chains appeared to be HLA-restricted in a later analysis, and the HLA associations seemed to be driven largely by CMV exposure. The authors suggested that the approach could potentially be extended to other disease states and immunological phenotypes. A total of 164 TCR beta chains were listed by the study as associated with cytomegalovirus. A further reported finding was that TCR beta sequences accurately predicted the HLA-A and HLA-B alleles for most subjects in the first cohort. The earlier analysis of 450 to 700 of the donors excluded roughly 17 rarely observed V segments, including chromosome 9 orphons, because counts were too low. An association between a missense DCLRE1C variant and V-gene and J-gene trimming of TCR beta chains was found in a later genetic analysis and replicated in an independent cohort. According to a later genetic analysis, donors in an Asian-associated ancestry cluster had fewer N-insertions in productive TCRs than the roughly 660-donor mean. Broadly in line with IMGT annotations, most TCR beta V segments showed up in productive rearrangements about 87% or about 30% of the time in an earlier analysis of around 550 of the donors. The 87-base-pair reads could not distinguish some IMGT-functional V segments, including TRBV6-2 and TRBV6-3, so those segments were excluded. In a later analysis, some 17,000 TCR beta sequences were associated with specific HLA alleles at a false discovery rate of 0.05. Presence/absence analyses assumed roughly uniform sequencing depth across donors, an assumption that may not hold. A later analysis reported that several top co-occurrence clusters appeared linked to parvovirus B19, influenza, CMV and Epstein-Barr virus. Strong co-occurrence of HLA alleles, especially DR and DQ, made assigning TCR associations to individual alleles difficult.

Receptors were amplified or captured by the immunoSEQ multiplex PCR assay. For the multiplex PCR, a mixture combining 60 forward primers for TCR Vbeta segments and 13 reverse primers for TCR Jbeta segments was used. The CDR3 region of rearranged TCR beta genes was amplified from genomic DNA by a multiplex PCR assay. The amplified TCR beta libraries were sequenced on the Illumina HiSeq System as 87-base-pair reads. On the authors' methods: In a later analysis, 77 million or so unique TCR beta chains were counted across the roughly 610 repertoires, and some 10 million of these chains were shared by at least two donors. A nearest-neighbor algorithm error-corrected the raw reads and collapsed the reads into unique sequences, merging closely related sequences to remove PCR and sequencing errors. Alignment of CDR3 sequences to IMGT reference sequences was used to assign V, D and J gene segments. For a sequence to be retained, a match of at least six nucleotides to both a V gene segment and a J gene segment was required. A rearrangement counted as productive if the CDR3 had no stop codons and remained in frame with V and J, and every other rearrangement counted as non-productive. CDR3 was defined by IMGT convention, running from the second conserved V-encoded cysteine to the conserved J-encoded phenylalanine. The earlier analysis of approximately 500 of the donors excluded sequences that lacked an unambiguous match to a single V gene segment. An earlier analysis of some 610 of the donors called V segments functional above 56.7% productive rearrangements and segregating when the between-donor standard deviation exceeded 5%. A statistical classification framework was built to diagnose cytomegalovirus status from the catalog of TCR beta chain sequences. In a later analysis, TCR nucleotide sequences were compared against IMGT/GENE-DB human TR gene sequences so that V and J genes could be assigned. The TCRdist pipeline was used in a later analysis to assign CDR3 sequences and most-parsimonious VDJ recombination scenarios. In a later analysis, each TCR beta chain was defined by its CDR3 amino acid sequence together with its V-gene family, and reads lacking a unique V-gene family were excluded. A later analysis removed 500 to 600 highly shared, low-generation-probability nucleotide sequences to deal with suspected cross-contamination and a sequencing artifact. In a later analysis, a clonal expansion index was calculated for each public chain from normalized within-repertoire ranks of inferred template counts. In a later analysis, generation probabilities were computed using a VDJ recombination model fitted to out-of-frame rearrangements, and the results were checked against IGoR. In a later analysis, TCR-TCR, TCR-HLA and TCR-CMV co-occurrence was scored with hypergeometric tests, and a repertoire-size bias correction was applied to TCR pairs. A later analysis estimated false discovery rates by permuting HLA or CMV assignments 20 times. A later analysis grouped co-occurring TCRs with DBSCAN, adding TCRdist sequence similarity when clustering within HLA-allele-positive subsets. Repertoires with fewer than 30,000 or more than 120,000 public chains were left out of co-occurrence clustering, as were a handful of repertoires with anomalous nucleotide sharing. TCRdb's version of the immuneACCESS table is confined to in-frame rearrangements and falls short of the full clone set. An unresolved V gene accounts for under half of the shortfall where checked; the remainder is of unknown origin. The V and J calls and clone size come from that table; D and trimming were worked out from the DNA. Counted in this sample were 150,000 to 180,000 clones; roughly three quarters of them appeared once. About 8.3% of the sample lies in the top ten.

The chain employs TRBV13 and TRBJ2-7; 8 junctional bases match TRBD2. This TCR was sampled from a man aged 30-40 years in good health and CMV-seropositive. The sequenced sample consisted of PBMCs. The sequence in DNA is TGTGCCAGCAGTTTGAGCGGGGGCTCCTACGAGCAGTACTTC. The resulting protein is CASSLSGGSYEQYF.